Listed below are T cell receptor beta chains from one sample, sequenced in a study of T cell responses to AZD1222 COVID-19 vaccine. The assay was immunoSEQ multiplex PCR, and TCRdb's table has in-frame clones only and misses some. This table holds approximately 170,000 clones, around 89% found once. This specimen was peripheral blood, taken on day 0 of AZD1222 vaccination. The receptors originated from an adult in good health. CDR3s include the opening cysteine and the closing phenylalanine or tryptophan. The order of the fields is D gene, clone size, J gene, V gene, CDR3 length, CDR3 protein, CDR3 DNA. D genes are given only for firm matches. For some rows the clone size is stated as once, few or many, or as a class when expanded; others skip it.

.,.,TRBJ2-3,TRBV7-2,14,CASILGQSTDTQYF,TGTGCCAGCATCTTGGGGCAGAGCACAGATACGCAGTATTTT
TRBD1,.,TRBJ1-1,TRBV4-3,15,CASSQGGTGRAQAFF,TGCGCCAGCAGCCAAGGAGGGACAGGGCGGGCGCAAGCTTTCTTT
.,.,TRBJ1-3,TRBV6-6,13,CASIPGSGNTIYF,TGTGCCAGCATTCCCGGGAGTGGAAACACCATATATTTT
TRBD2,once,TRBJ2-2,TRBV9,17,CASSMWTSGGSTGELFF,TGTGCCAGCAGCATGTGGACTAGCGGGGGCAGTACCGGGGAGCTGTTTTTT
.,once,TRBJ1-2,TRBV12-3/TRBV12-4,11,CASSSGLGYTF,TGTGCCAGCAGCTCAGGGTTGGGCTACACCTTC
TRBD1,.,TRBJ1-6,TRBV5-1,15,CASSQGTANNSPLHF,TGCGCCAGCAGCCAAGGGACAGCAAATAATTCACCCCTCCACTTT
.,.,TRBJ2-5,TRBV7-3,16,CASSIGGLATTETQYF,TGTGCCAGCAGCATCGGGGGGCTAGCCACGACGGAGACCCAGTACTTC
.,.,TRBJ2-4,TRBV27,17,CASSLIYRARAKNIQYF,TGTGCCAGCAGTTTAATCTACAGAGCGAGAGCCAAAAACATTCAGTACTTC
.,.,TRBJ1-1,TRBV28,14,CASSITGMNTEAFF,TGTGCCAGCAGTATTACAGGGATGAACACTGAAGCTTTCTTT
TRBD2,.,TRBJ2-3,TRBV4-3,17,CASSPQGLAGEGDTQYF,TGCGCCAGCAGCCCGCAAGGACTAGCGGGGGAGGGGGATACGCAGTATTTT
.,.,TRBJ1-1,TRBV6-5,11,CASSQGREAFF,TGTGCCAGCAGCCAGGGGAGAGAAGCTTTCTTT
.,.,TRBJ2-5,TRBV9,13,CASSAASQETQYF,TGTGCCAGCAGCGCAGCCTCCCAAGAGACCCAGTACTTC
TRBD1,.,TRBJ2-5,TRBV5-1,16,CASSLLQGALGETQYF,TGCGCCAGCAGCTTACTACAGGGGGCGCTGGGAGAGACCCAGTACTTC
TRBD2,.,TRBJ2-5,TRBV18,14,CASSPTSGDETQYF,TGTGCCAGCTCACCGACTAGCGGGGATGAGACCCAGTACTTC